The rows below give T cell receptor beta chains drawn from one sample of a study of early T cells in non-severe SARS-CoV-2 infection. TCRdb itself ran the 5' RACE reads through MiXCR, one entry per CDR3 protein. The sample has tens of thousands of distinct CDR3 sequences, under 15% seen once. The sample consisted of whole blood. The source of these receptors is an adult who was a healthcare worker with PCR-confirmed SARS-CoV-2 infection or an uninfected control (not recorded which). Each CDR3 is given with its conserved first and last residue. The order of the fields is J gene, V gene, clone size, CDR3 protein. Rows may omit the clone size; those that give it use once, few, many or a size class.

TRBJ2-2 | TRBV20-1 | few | CSARDLAGVGDTGELFF
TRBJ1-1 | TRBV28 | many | CASSVGQGNTEAFF
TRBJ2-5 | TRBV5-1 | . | CASSFRRRNEGGGQETQYF
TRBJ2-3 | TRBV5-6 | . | CASSSDAGPQYF
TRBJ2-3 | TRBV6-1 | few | CASSSDGLWGTGGTDTQYF
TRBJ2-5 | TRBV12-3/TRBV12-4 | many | CASSQGQDLETQYF
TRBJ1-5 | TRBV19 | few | CASSTRWGDSGNQPQHF
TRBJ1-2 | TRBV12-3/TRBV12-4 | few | CASSLFGTGGADYGYTF
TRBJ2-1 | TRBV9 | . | CASSAGDRSSYEQFF
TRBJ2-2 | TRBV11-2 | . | CASSLIPGLALSGELFF
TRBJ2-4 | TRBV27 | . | CASSRDREENIQYF
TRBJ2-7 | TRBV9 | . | CASSVGGFSYEQYF
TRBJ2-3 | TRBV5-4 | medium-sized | CASSSDRALIDTQYF